Sequencing of this T cell receptor beta chain was carried out in a study of low-dose radiotherapy and immunotherapy resistance in tumors. At the level of the study: Cyclophosphamide was given intravenously at 200 mg/m2 every two weeks, and each dose came one day before radiation and immunotherapy.

As to time point: before trial treatment. The treatment that donors received included nivolumab, ipilimumab, aspirin, low-dose cyclophosphamide and low-dose radiotherapy. Gene-specific TRAV and TRBV primers were used for first-strand cDNA, covering alpha and beta chains. TCRs underwent around 20 PCR cycles of amplification with a constant-region primer and V-primer adapter. TCRdb re-derived calls from the reads in MiXCR, one entry per CDR3 protein. The data hold some 82,000 distinct CDR3 sequences, with 18% observed a single time. This clonotype was seen at least ten times. This clonotype was sampled from a male donor with prostate cancer. The sequencing used PBMCs, collected before treatment.

In DNA, the CDR3 is TGCGCCAGCAGCCACGATACAGGGGCCGGCGATGAAAAACTGTTTTTT. Translated, it gives CASSHDTGAGDEKLFF. V usage is TRBV4-3 and J usage is TRBJ1-4; 7 positions match TRBD1. Germline lookup yields CDR1 LGHNA and CDR2 YSLEER. The CDR3 totals 16 residues. J lost 6 bases, V lost 3 bases, and 10 bases had no gene match.